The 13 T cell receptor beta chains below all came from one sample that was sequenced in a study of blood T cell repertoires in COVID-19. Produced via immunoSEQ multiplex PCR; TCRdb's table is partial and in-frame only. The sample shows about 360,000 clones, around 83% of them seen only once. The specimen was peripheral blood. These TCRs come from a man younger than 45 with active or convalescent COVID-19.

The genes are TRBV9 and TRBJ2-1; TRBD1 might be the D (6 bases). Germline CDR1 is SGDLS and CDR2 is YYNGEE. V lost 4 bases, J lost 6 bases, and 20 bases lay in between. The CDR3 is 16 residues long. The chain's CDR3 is CASSPSPGAHVNEQFF. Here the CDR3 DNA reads TGTGCCAGCAGCCCTTCACCAGGGGCCCACGTCAATGAGCAGTTCTTC.

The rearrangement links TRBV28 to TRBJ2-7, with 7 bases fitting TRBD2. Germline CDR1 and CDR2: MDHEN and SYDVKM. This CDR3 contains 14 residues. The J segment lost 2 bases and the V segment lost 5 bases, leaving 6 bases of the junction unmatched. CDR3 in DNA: TGTGCCAGCAGTAGACCGGGAGGTACCTACGAGCAGTACTTC. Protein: CASSRPGGTYEQYF.

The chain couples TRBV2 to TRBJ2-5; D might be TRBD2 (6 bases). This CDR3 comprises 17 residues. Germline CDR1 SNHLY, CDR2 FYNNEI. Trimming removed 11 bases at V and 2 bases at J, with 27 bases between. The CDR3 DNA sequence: TGTGCCGGCGGGATACCCGACGCTACCTTGTGGCAAGAGACCCAGTACTTC. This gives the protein CAGGIPDATLWQETQYF.

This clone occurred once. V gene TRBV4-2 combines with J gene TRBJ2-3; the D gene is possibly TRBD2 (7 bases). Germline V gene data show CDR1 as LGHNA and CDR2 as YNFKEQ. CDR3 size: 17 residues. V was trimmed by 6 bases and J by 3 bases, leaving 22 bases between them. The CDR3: CASRVQGHREGTDTQYF. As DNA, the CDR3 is TGTGCCAGCAGAGTTCAGGGCCACAGGGAGGGGACAGATACGCAGTATTTT.

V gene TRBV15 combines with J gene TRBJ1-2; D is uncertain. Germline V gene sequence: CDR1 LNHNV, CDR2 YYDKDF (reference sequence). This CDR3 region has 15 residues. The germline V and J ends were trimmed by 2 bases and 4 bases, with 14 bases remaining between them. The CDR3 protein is CATSRPITAGYGYTF. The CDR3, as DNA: TGTGCCACCAGCAGACCAATCACAGCTGGCTATGGCTACACCTTC.

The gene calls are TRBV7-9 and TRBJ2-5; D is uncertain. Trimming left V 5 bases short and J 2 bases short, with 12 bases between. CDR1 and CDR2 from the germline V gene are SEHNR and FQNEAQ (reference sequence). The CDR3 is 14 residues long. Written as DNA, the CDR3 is TGTGCCAGCAGCCCCCCCCGAGGACAAGAGACCCAGTACTTC. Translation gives CASSPPRGQETQYF.

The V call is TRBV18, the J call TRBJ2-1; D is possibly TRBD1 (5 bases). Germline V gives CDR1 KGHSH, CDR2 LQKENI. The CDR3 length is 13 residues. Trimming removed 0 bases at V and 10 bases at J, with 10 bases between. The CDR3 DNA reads TGTGCCAGCTCACCACCCCGCAGGGTCGAGCAGTTCTTC. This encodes CASSPPRRVEQFF.

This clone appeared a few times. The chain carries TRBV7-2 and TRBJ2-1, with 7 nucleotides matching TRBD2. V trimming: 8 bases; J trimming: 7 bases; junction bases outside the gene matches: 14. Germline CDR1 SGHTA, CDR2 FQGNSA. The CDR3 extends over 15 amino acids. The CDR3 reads CASALRAGETNEQFF. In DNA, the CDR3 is TGTGCCAGCGCCCTCAGGGCGGGGGAAACGAATGAGCAGTTCTTC.

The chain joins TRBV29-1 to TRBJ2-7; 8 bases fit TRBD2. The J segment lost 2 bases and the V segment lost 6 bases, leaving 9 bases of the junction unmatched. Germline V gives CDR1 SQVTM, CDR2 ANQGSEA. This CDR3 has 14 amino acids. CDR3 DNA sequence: TGCAGCGTGGCGGGGGGACTCCTAGCCTACGAGCAGTACTTC. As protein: CSVAGGLLAYEQYF.

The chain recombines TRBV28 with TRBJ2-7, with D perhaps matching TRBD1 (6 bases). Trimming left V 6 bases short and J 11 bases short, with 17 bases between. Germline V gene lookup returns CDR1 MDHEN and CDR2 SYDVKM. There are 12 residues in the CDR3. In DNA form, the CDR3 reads TGTGCCAGCAGGGTCTTGGGACACGGTAAGTACTTC. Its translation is CASRVLGHGKYF. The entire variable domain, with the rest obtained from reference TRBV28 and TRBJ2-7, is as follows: DVKVTQSSRYLVKRTGEKVFLECVQDMDHENMFWYRQDPGLGLRLIYFSYDVKMKEKGDIPEGYSVSREKKERFSLILESASTNQTSMYLCASRVLGHGKYFGPGTRLTVT.

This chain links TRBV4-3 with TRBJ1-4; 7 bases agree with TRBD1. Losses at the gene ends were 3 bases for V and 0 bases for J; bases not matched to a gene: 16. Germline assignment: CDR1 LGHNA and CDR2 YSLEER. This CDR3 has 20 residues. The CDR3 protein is CASSHGDGTDKTSTNEKLFF. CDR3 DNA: TGCGCCAGCAGCCATGGGGACGGGACAGATAAGACCTCAACTAATGAAAAACTGTTTTTT.

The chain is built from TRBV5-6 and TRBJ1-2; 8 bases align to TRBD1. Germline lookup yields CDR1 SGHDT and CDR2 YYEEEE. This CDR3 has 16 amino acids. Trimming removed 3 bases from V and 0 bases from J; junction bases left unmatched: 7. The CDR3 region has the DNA TGTGCCAGCAGCTGGACAGGGAGGTTTACTAACTATGGCTACACCTTC. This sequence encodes CASSWTGRFTNYGYTF.

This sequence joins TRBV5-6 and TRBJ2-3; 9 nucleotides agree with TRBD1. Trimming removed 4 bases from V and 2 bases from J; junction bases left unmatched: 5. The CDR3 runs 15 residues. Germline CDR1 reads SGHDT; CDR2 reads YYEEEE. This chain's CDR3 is CASSPGQGYTDTQYF. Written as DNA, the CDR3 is TGTGCCAGCAGCCCAGGACAGGGGTACACAGATACGCAGTATTTT.